Listed below are T cell receptor beta chains from one sample, sequenced in a study of T cell repertoires in cytomegalovirus infection. TCRdb processed the reads anew with MiXCR; each CDR3 protein has one entry. The sample includes 900,000 to 950,000 distinct CDR3 sequences, approximately 30% seen only once; the top ten take around 15%. Their antigens are not known. Sequencing was performed on cultured CD8+ T cells from PBMCs, taken from culture after CMV antigen stimulation. The receptors derive from a human donor in good health (CMV status not recorded). Some clones in this sample may be carry-over from other donors' samples. The CDR3 runs from the conserved cysteine through the conserved F or W. Fields, in order: clone size, V gene, D gene, J gene, CDR3 protein, CDR3 DNA. The D gene is left open where the match is weak. Clone size is shown for a subset of rows, as once, few, many or a class of expanded clone.

clone size: many
V gene: TRBV7-9
D gene: TRBD1
J gene: TRBJ2-2
CDR3 protein: CASSRPRGQNTGELFF
CDR3 DNA: TGTGCCAGCAGCAGACCCAGGGGGCAGAACACCGGGGAGCTGTTTTTT

clone size: few
V gene: TRBV12-5
D gene: .
J gene: TRBJ1-1
CDR3 protein: CASVYLNTEAFF
CDR3 DNA: TGTGCTAGTGTCTACCTGAACACTGAAGCTTTCTTT

clone size: .
V gene: TRBV20-1
D gene: .
J gene: TRBJ1-6
CDR3 protein: CSARIHISSYNSPLHF
CDR3 DNA: TGCAGTGCCCGTATACACATAAGCTCCTATAATTCACCCCTCCACTTT

clone size: .
V gene: TRBV2
D gene: .
J gene: TRBJ1-6
CDR3 protein: CASSDWVSKSNSPLHF
CDR3 DNA: TGTGCCAGCAGTGACTGGGTGTCCAAAAGTAATTCACCCCTCCACTTT

clone size: .
V gene: TRBV12-3/TRBV12-4
D gene: .
J gene: TRBJ1-6
CDR3 protein: CASTVDGIGNSPLHF
CDR3 DNA: TGTGCCAGCACGGTCGATGGGATAGGGAATTCACCCCTCCACTTT

clone size: .
V gene: TRBV7-9
D gene: TRBD1
J gene: TRBJ2-4
CDR3 protein: CASSAGTGKNIQYF
CDR3 DNA: TGTGCCAGCAGCGCAGGGACAGGGAAAAACATTCAGTACTTC

clone size: many
V gene: TRBV7-2
D gene: .
J gene: TRBJ1-2
CDR3 protein: CASSFRHPSTNYGYTF
CDR3 DNA: TGTGCCAGCAGCTTTCGACATCCTAGTACCAACTATGGCTACACCTTC

clone size: .
V gene: TRBV6-1
D gene: .
J gene: TRBJ1-4
CDR3 protein: CASTSHGSRGEGEKLFF
CDR3 DNA: TGTGCCAGCACCTCCCATGGGTCTAGGGGCGAAGGGGAAAAACTGTTTTTT

clone size: .
V gene: TRBV27
D gene: TRBD1
J gene: TRBJ2-3
CDR3 protein: CASSPRTGLEADTQYF
CDR3 DNA: TGTGCCAGCAGTCCCCGGACAGGACTTGAGGCAGATACGCAGTATTTT

clone size: .
V gene: TRBV12-3/TRBV12-4
D gene: TRBD2
J gene: TRBJ2-2
CDR3 protein: CASSLGAGDTGELFF
CDR3 DNA: TGTGCCAGCAGTTTAGGAGCGGGGGACACCGGGGAGCTGTTTTTT

clone size: .
V gene: TRBV6-5
D gene: TRBD2
J gene: TRBJ2-3
CDR3 protein: CANSWGDYTDTQYF
CDR3 DNA: TGTGCCAACAGTTGGGGGGACTACACAGATACGCAGTATTTT

clone size: .
V gene: TRBV20-1
D gene: .
J gene: TRBJ1-5
CDR3 protein: CSARSGNQPQHF
CDR3 DNA: TGCAGTGCTAGGTCCGGCAATCAGCCCCAGCATTTT

clone size: few
V gene: TRBV20-1
D gene: .
J gene: TRBJ1-5
CDR3 protein: CSARVPTVSHQPQHF
CDR3 DNA: TGCAGTGCTAGAGTCCCGACAGTTTCACATCAGCCCCAGCATTTT

clone size: few
V gene: TRBV11-2
D gene: TRBD2
J gene: TRBJ2-1
CDR3 protein: CASSNRTSGGTYNEQFF
CDR3 DNA: TGTGCCAGCAGCAATCGGACTAGCGGGGGGACGTACAATGAGCAGTTCTTC

clone size: few
V gene: TRBV4-1
D gene: .
J gene: TRBJ1-5
CDR3 protein: CASSQDPAISPQHF
CDR3 DNA: TGCGCCAGCAGCCAAGATCCAGCAATCAGCCCCCAGCATTTT

clone size: many
V gene: TRBV7-8
D gene: TRBD2
J gene: TRBJ2-3
CDR3 protein: CASSRLAGITDTQYF
CDR3 DNA: TGTGCCAGCAGCAGACTAGCGGGAATCACAGATACGCAGTATTTT

clone size: .
V gene: TRBV6-2/TRBV6-3
D gene: TRBD2
J gene: TRBJ2-1
CDR3 protein: CASSGLAGGRKQFF
CDR3 DNA: TGTGCCAGCAGTGGACTAGCGGGGGGGAGGAAGCAGTTCTTC

clone size: few
V gene: TRBV6-2/TRBV6-3
D gene: .
J gene: TRBJ2-1
CDR3 protein: CASSYPGQPYSYNEQFF
CDR3 DNA: TGTGCCAGCAGTTACCCTGGACAACCTTACTCCTACAATGAGCAGTTCTTC

clone size: few
V gene: TRBV9
D gene: .
J gene: TRBJ2-1
CDR3 protein: CASSVSRMDEQFF
CDR3 DNA: TGTGCCAGCAGCGTATCCCGCATGGATGAGCAGTTCTTC

clone size: many
V gene: TRBV7-9
D gene: TRBD1
J gene: TRBJ2-6
CDR3 protein: CASSSGDRVLALGANVLTF
CDR3 DNA: TGTGCCAGCAGCTCGGGGGACAGGGTCCTCGCTCTGGGGGCCAACGTCCTGACTTTC

clone size: few
V gene: TRBV20-1
D gene: TRBD1
J gene: TRBJ2-7
CDR3 protein: CSARQYNRGPSYEQYF
CDR3 DNA: TGCAGTGCTAGACAATACAACAGGGGGCCAAGCTACGAGCAGTACTTC

clone size: .
V gene: TRBV9
D gene: .
J gene: TRBJ1-1
CDR3 protein: CASRGEALSSEAFF
CDR3 DNA: TGTGCCAGCAGGGGGGAGGCCCTTTCCTCTGAAGCTTTCTTT

clone size: .
V gene: TRBV7-7
D gene: .
J gene: TRBJ2-3
CDR3 protein: CASSMAGTSTDTQYF
CDR3 DNA: TGTGCTAGCAGCATGGCGGGGACTAGCACAGATACGCAGTATTTT

clone size: .
V gene: TRBV24-1
D gene: TRBD1
J gene: TRBJ1-1
CDR3 protein: CATRTGGNTEAFF
CDR3 DNA: TGTGCCACCAGGACAGGGGGCAACACTGAAGCTTTCTTT

clone size: .
V gene: TRBV19
D gene: .
J gene: TRBJ2-7
CDR3 protein: CASSMSGNPSYEQYF
CDR3 DNA: TGTGCCAGTAGTATGTCGGGAAACCCCTCCTACGAGCAATACTTC

clone size: .
V gene: TRBV27
D gene: TRBD2
J gene: TRBJ2-1
CDR3 protein: CASSFWLAGNNEQFF
CDR3 DNA: TGTGCCAGCAGTTTTTGGCTAGCGGGGAACAATGAGCAGTTCTTC

clone size: .
V gene: TRBV24-1
D gene: TRBD1
J gene: TRBJ2-2
CDR3 protein: CATSDLGSTGVTGELFF
CDR3 DNA: TGTGCCACCAGTGATTTGGGAAGTACAGGGGTCACCGGGGAGCTGTTTTTT

clone size: .
V gene: TRBV20-1
D gene: TRBD1
J gene: TRBJ1-2
CDR3 protein: CSARLGQNYGYTF
CDR3 DNA: TGCAGTGCTAGGCTGGGACAGAACTATGGCTACACCTTC

clone size: few
V gene: TRBV12-3/TRBV12-4
D gene: TRBD1
J gene: TRBJ2-1
CDR3 protein: CASSPRQGRGSNEQFF
CDR3 DNA: TGTGCCAGCAGTCCACGACAGGGTAGGGGTAGCAATGAGCAGTTCTTC

clone size: once
V gene: TRBV6-1
D gene: .
J gene: TRBJ2-7
CDR3 protein: CASREARGSYEQYF
CDR3 DNA: TGTGCCAGCAGGGAAGCTAGGGGATCGTACGAGCAGTACTTC

clone size: .
V gene: TRBV12-3/TRBV12-4
D gene: .
J gene: TRBJ2-2
CDR3 protein: CAIAGDYTGELFF
CDR3 DNA: TGTGCCATTGCAGGGGACTACACCGGGGAGCTGTTTTTT

clone size: few
V gene: TRBV7-6
D gene: .
J gene: TRBJ1-6
CDR3 protein: CASSLAGENSPLHF
CDR3 DNA: TGTGCCAGCAGCTTGGCAGGGGAAAATTCACCCCTCCACTTT

clone size: few
V gene: TRBV6-1
D gene: TRBD2
J gene: TRBJ2-7
CDR3 protein: CASSERPSGGSSYEQYF
CDR3 DNA: TGTGCCAGCAGTGAAAGGCCTAGCGGGGGGTCCTCCTACGAGCAGTACTTC

clone size: many
V gene: TRBV27
D gene: .
J gene: TRBJ2-1
CDR3 protein: CASSFGTPYNEQFF
CDR3 DNA: TGTGCCAGCAGTTTCGGTACGCCCTACAATGAGCAGTTCTTC

clone size: .
V gene: TRBV24-1
D gene: .
J gene: TRBJ2-2
CDR3 protein: CATSYTTGELFF
CDR3 DNA: TGTGCCACCAGCTATACAACGGGGGAGCTGTTTTTT

clone size: .
V gene: TRBV27
D gene: .
J gene: TRBJ2-1
CDR3 protein: CVSGGQFF
CDR3 DNA: TGTGTTTCTGGCGGGCAGTTCTTC

clone size: .
V gene: TRBV20-1
D gene: .
J gene: TRBJ2-1
CDR3 protein: CSENRVLGDEQFF
CDR3 DNA: TGCAGTGAGAACAGGGTGTTGGGGGATGAGCAGTTCTTC

clone size: .
V gene: TRBV4-3
D gene: .
J gene: TRBJ1-1
CDR3 protein: CASSQDVAGETEAFF
CDR3 DNA: TGCGCCAGCAGCCAAGATGTTGCCGGGGAAACTGAAGCTTTCTTT

clone size: many
V gene: TRBV6-2/TRBV6-3
D gene: TRBD1
J gene: TRBJ2-3
CDR3 protein: CASSYEGAGTDTQYF
CDR3 DNA: TGTGCCAGCAGTTACGAGGGGGCCGGCACAGATACGCAGTATTTT

clone size: .
V gene: TRBV7-9
D gene: TRBD1
J gene: TRBJ2-3
CDR3 protein: CASSSNRQGSTDTQYF
CDR3 DNA: TGTGCCAGCAGCTCGAATCGACAGGGGAGCACAGATACGCAGTATTTT

clone size: many
V gene: TRBV7-8
D gene: TRBD1
J gene: TRBJ2-3
CDR3 protein: CASSFDRDSTDTQYF
CDR3 DNA: TGTGCCAGCAGCTTTGACAGGGATAGCACAGATACGCAGTATTTT

clone size: few
V gene: TRBV7-2
D gene: TRBD1
J gene: TRBJ2-1
CDR3 protein: CASSWGTGVRQFF
CDR3 DNA: TGTGCCAGCAGCTGGGGGACAGGGGTGCGCCAGTTCTTC

clone size: many
V gene: TRBV7-8
D gene: .
J gene: TRBJ2-7
CDR3 protein: CASTPRTLAYEQYF
CDR3 DNA: TGTGCCAGCACCCCCAGGACGTTGGCCTACGAGCAGTACTTC

clone size: few
V gene: TRBV5-4
D gene: .
J gene: TRBJ2-5
CDR3 protein: CASSLFGAMTGLQETQYF
CDR3 DNA: TGTGCCAGCAGCTTGTTTGGCGCGATGACAGGCCTCCAAGAGACCCAGTACTTC

clone size: .
V gene: TRBV3-1
D gene: .
J gene: TRBJ1-6
CDR3 protein: CASSQDLVGPYNSPLHF
CDR3 DNA: TGTGCCAGCAGCCAAGATCTTGTTGGCCCCTATAATTCACCCCTCCACTTT

clone size: .
V gene: TRBV12-3/TRBV12-4
D gene: .
J gene: TRBJ2-1
CDR3 protein: CASSFYGARSYNEQFF
CDR3 DNA: TGTGCCAGCAGTTTCTACGGGGCCCGATCCTACAATGAGCAGTTCTTC